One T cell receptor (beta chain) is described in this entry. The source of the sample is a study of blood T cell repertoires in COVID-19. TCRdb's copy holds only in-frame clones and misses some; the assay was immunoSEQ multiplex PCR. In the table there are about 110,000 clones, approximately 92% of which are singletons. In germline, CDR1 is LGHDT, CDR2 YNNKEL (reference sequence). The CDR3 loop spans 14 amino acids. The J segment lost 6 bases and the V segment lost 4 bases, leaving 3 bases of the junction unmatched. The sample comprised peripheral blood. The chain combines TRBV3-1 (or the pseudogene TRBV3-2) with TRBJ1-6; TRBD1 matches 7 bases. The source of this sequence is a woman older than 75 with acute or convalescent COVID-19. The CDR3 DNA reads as TGTGCCAGCAGCCTCGACAGGGCTAATTCACCCCTCCACTTT. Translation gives CASSLDRANSPLHF.